This T cell receptor (beta chain) was identified during a study of blood T cell repertoires in COVID-19. On the study more broadly: COVID-19 samples from acute and convalescent phases originated in the United States, Italy and Spain. PBMCs, B-cell-depleted T cells, or T cells provided the cDNA or gDNA that made up the material.

Under the authors' procedure: Cell counts per sample came from amplifying reference gene primers. Profiled with immunoSEQ multiplex PCR; TCRdb holds only in-frame clones, not every one. That table is the source of V, J and clone size, and D and trimming were worked out from the DNA. The sample includes 200,000 to 250,000 clones, around 90% of them seen just once. Germline-derived CDR1 and CDR2 are LNHDA and SQIVND (reference sequence). This CDR3 has 13 amino acids. Trimming took 7 bases from V and 3 from J; bases not matched to a gene: 5. This sequence was found in a man aged 60-69 years who had recovered from COVID-19. The sequenced sample was peripheral blood. The J gene is TRBJ2-7, the V gene TRBV19, with TRBD2 matching 8 bases. The CDR3 loop is CASMPGGSYEQYF. CDR3 in DNA: TGTGCCAGTATGCCGGGAGGGAGCTACGAGCAGTACTTC.